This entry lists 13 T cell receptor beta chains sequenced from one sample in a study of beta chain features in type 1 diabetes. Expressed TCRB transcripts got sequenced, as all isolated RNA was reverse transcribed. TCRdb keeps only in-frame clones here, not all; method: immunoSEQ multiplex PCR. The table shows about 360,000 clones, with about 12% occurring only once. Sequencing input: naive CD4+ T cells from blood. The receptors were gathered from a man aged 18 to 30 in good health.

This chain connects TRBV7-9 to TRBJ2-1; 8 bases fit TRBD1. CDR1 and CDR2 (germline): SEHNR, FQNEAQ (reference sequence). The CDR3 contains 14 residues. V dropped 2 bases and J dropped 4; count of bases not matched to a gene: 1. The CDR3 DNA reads TGTGCCAGCAGCTTAAGACAGGGGTACAATGAGCAGTTCTTC. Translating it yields CASSLRQGYNEQFF.

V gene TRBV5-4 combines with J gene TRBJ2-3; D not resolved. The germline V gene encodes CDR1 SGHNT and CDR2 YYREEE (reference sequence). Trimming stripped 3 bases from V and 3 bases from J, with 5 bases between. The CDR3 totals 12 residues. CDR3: CASSSVTDTQYF. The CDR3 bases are TGTGCCAGCAGCTCCGTAACAGATACGCAGTATTTT.

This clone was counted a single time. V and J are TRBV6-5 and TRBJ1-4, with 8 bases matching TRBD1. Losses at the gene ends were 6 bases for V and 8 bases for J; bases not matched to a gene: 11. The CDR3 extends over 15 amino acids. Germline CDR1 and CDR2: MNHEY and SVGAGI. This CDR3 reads CASRLSRGRGEKLFF. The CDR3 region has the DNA TGTGCCAGCAGATTAAGCAGGGGGCGCGGAGAAAAACTGTTTTTT.

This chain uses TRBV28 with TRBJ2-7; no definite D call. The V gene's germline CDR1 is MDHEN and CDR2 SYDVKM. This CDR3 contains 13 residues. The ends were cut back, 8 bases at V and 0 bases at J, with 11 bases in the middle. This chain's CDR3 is CASVRPSSYEQYF. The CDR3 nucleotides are TGTGCCAGCGTTCGCCCGAGCTCCTACGAGCAGTACTTC.

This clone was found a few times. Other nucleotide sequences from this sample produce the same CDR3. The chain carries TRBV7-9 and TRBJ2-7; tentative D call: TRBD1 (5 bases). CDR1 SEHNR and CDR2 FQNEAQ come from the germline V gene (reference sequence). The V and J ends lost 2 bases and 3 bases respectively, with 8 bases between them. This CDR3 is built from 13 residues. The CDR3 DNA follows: TGTGCCAGCAGCTTAAGACAGAGCTACGAGCAGTACTTC. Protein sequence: CASSLRQSYEQYF.

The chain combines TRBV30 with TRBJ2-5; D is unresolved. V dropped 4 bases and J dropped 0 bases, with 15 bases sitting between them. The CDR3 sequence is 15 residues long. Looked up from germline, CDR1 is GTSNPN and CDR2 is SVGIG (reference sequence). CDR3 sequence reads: CAWIDWAIDQETQYF. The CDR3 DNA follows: TGTGCCTGGATTGATTGGGCGATTGACCAAGAGACCCAGTACTTC.

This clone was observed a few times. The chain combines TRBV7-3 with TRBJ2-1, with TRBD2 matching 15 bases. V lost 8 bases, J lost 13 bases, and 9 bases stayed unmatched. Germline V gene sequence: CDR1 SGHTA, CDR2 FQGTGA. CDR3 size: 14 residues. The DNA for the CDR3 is TGTGCCAGCGGGACTAGCGGGGGGAGTGGTTTCCAGTTCTTC. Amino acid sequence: CASGTSGGSGFQFF.

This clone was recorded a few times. The chain's CDR3 is CAWTGLAGGVEQFF. The CDR3 DNA sequence: TGTGCCTGGACGGGACTAGCGGGGGGGGTTGAGCAGTTCTTC. The rearrangement links TRBV30 to TRBJ2-1; TRBD2 aligns across 16 bases. Germline V gene data show CDR1 as GTSNPN and CDR2 as SVGIG (reference sequence). The junction had 3 bases not matched to a gene; V was cut back by 4 bases and J by 9 bases. This CDR3 has 14 residues.

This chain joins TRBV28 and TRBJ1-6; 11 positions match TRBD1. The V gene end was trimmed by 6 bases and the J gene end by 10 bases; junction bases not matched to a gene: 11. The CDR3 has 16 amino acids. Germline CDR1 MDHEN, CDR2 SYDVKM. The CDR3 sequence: CASSGSDRGRGSPLHF. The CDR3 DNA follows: TGTGCCAGCAGCGGCTCGGACAGGGGGCGAGGATCACCCCTCCACTTT.

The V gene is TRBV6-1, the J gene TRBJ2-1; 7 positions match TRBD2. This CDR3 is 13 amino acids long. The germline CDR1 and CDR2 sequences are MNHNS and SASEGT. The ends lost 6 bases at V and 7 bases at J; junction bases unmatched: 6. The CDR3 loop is CASSETSWNEQFF. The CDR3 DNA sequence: TGTGCCAGCAGCGAGACTAGCTGGAATGAGCAGTTCTTC.

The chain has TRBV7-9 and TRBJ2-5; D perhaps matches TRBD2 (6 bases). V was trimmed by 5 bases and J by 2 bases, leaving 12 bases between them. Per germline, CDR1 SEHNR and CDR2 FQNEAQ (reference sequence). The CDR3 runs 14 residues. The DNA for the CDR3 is TGTGCCAGCAGCCGGGGGACGTATCAAGAGACCCAGTACTTC. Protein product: CASSRGTYQETQYF.

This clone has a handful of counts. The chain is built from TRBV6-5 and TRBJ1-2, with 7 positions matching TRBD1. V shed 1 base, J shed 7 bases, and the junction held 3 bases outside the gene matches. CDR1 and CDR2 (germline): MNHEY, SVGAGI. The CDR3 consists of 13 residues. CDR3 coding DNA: TGTGCCAGCAGTTACTGGGACAGTCCTGGCTACACCTTC. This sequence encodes CASSYWDSPGYTF.

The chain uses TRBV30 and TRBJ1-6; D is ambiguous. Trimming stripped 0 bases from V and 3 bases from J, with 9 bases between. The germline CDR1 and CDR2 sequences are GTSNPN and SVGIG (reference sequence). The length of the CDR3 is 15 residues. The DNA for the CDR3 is TGTGCCTGGAGTGTAGTCCGAGGCTATAATTCACCCCTCCACTTT. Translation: CAWSVVRGYNSPLHF.